This is a list of T cell receptor beta chains from one sample in a study of regulatory T cells in long-lasting Graves disease. TCRdb itself ran the multiplex PCR reads through MiXCR, one entry per CDR3 protein. Altogether about 440,000 distinct CDR3 sequences are present, 14% to 15% being singletons, with the ten largest covering 16%. This sample was also put to use in a study of T cells in Graves' hyperthyroidism and ophthalmopathy.

The sample here was peripheral blood mononuclear cells (PBMCs), taken at new diagnosis, from a patient treated with antithyroid drugs. The source is a woman aged 25 to 45 with Graves disease. The CDR3 runs from the conserved cysteine through the conserved F or W. Each record gives: D gene, V gene, J gene, clone size, CDR3 protein, CDR3 DNA. The D gene is left open where the match is weak. Expanded clones get a size class; other rows say once, few or many, or leave the size out.

>TRBD1|TRBV2|TRBJ2-5|many
CASRDRGRETQYF
TGTGCCAGCAGGGACAGGGGGCGAGAGACCCAGTACTTC
>TRBD2|TRBV7-6|TRBJ2-1|many
CASTQTSGENEQFF
TGTGCCAGCACTCAGACTAGCGGGGAGAATGAGCAGTTCTTC
>.|TRBV6-1|TRBJ2-7|many
CASKPSGSYEQYF
TGTGCCAGTAAGCCCTCGGGGTCCTACGAGCAGTACTTC
>.|TRBV11-2|TRBJ2-1|many
CASSLRRTRVLGNEQFF
TGTGCCAGCAGCCTTAGGCGGACGAGGGTACTAGGAAATGAGCAGTTCTTC
>.|TRBV7-2|TRBJ1-4|many
CASSLAAGYFNEKLFF
TGTGCCAGCAGCTTAGCGGCGGGCTATTTTAATGAAAAACTGTTTTTT
>TRBD2|TRBV11-3|TRBJ2-1|.
CASSLDGSAAGTSDYNEQFF
TGTGCCAGCAGCTTAGATGGTTCAGCTGCGGGGACTAGCGACTACAATGAGCAGTTCTTC
>TRBD1|TRBV19|TRBJ2-3|few
CASRRDSVKDTQYF
TGTGCCAGTAGGAGGGACAGCGTAAAAGATACGCAGTATTTT
>.|TRBV2|TRBJ1-3|many
CASSEGTVTGNTIYF
TGTGCCAGCAGTGAAGGAACCGTAACTGGAAACACCATATATTTT
>.|TRBV10-3|TRBJ1-2|.
CAISEKFVGGGDYGYTF
TGTGCCATCAGTGAAAAATTTGTGGGCGGCGGGGACTATGGCTACACCTTC
>TRBD2|TRBV20-1|TRBJ2-1|many
CSARESGRVNNEQFF
TGCAGTGCTAGGGAAAGCGGGAGGGTGAATAATGAGCAGTTCTTC
>.|TRBV6-1|TRBJ1-5|.
CASRTALGPQHF
TGTGCCAGCAGGACAGCTCTCGGGCCCCAGCATTTT
>.|TRBV28|TRBJ2-4|many
CASTNSGATGNIQYF
TGTGCCAGCACTAATTCAGGGGCTACGGGAAACATTCAGTACTTC
>TRBD1|TRBV24-1|TRBJ2-3|many
CATSEGTGNTDTQYF
TGTGCCACCAGTGAGGGGACAGGGAACACAGATACGCAGTATTTT
>TRBD2|TRBV6-1|TRBJ2-1|many
CASRDPSGRYTYNEQFF
TGTGCCAGCAGAGATCCTAGCGGGAGGTATACCTACAATGAGCAGTTCTTC
>.|TRBV6-2/TRBV6-3|TRBJ2-7|many
CASSYSSASYEQYF
TGTGCCAGCAGTTACTCGTCTGCGTCCTACGAGCAGTACTTC
>.|TRBV20-1|TRBJ2-3|few
CSASRLDTDTRYF
TGCAGTGCTAGTCGACTAGACACAGATACGCGGTATTTT
>.|TRBV6-4|TRBJ2-2|.
CASSRRADTGELFF
TGTGCCAGCAGCCGTAGGGCGGACACCGGGGAGCTGTTTTTT
>TRBD1|TRBV6-1|TRBJ2-3|.
CASSPFAGTGTDTQYF
TGTGCCAGCAGTCCCTTTGCGGGGACAGGGACAGATACGCAGTATTTT
>.|TRBV12-3/TRBV12-4|TRBJ1-2|many
CASSLRQDRGGYTF
TGTGCCAGCAGTCTCCGACAAGACCGGGGAGGCTACACCTTC
>.|TRBV29-1|TRBJ2-1|.
CSGGWETYNEQFF
TGCAGCGGGGGGTGGGAGACCTACAATGAGCAGTTCTTC
>TRBD2|TRBV29-1|TRBJ2-3|many
CSAGGSGRTDTQYF
TGCAGCGCTGGCGGTAGCGGGAGAACAGATACGCAGTATTTT
>TRBD2|TRBV3-1|TRBJ2-7|many
CASSRPGLAVYEQYF
TGTGCCAGCAGCCGCCCCGGACTAGCGGTGTACGAGCAGTACTTC
>.|TRBV10-2|TRBJ1-6|few
CASSESHLSSYNSPLHF
TGCGCCAGCAGTGAGTCGCACCTAAGCTCCTATAATTCACCCCTCCACTTT
>.|TRBV27|TRBJ2-1|many
CASYSYYNEQFF
TGTGCCAGCTATAGCTATTACAATGAGCAGTTCTTC
>TRBD2|TRBV5-1|TRBJ2-2|.
CASELAGAVTGELFF
TGCGCCAGCGAGCTAGCGGGAGCAGTCACCGGGGAGCTGTTTTTT
>TRBD1|TRBV11-3|TRBJ1-1|.
CASSSDRGRIGEAFF
TGTGCCAGCAGCTCCGACAGGGGGCGGATCGGTGAAGCTTTCTTT
>.|TRBV30|TRBJ1-5|.
CAWSFNRDRPQHF
TGTGCCTGGAGTTTCAACCGAGATCGGCCCCAGCATTTT
>.|TRBV5-6|TRBJ2-1|many
CASSYGTDNEQFF
TGTGCCAGCAGCTATGGGACCGACAATGAGCAGTTCTTC
>TRBD2|TRBV27|TRBJ2-7|many
CASRTSPYEQYF
TGTGCCAGCAGGACTAGCCCCTACGAGCAGTACTTC
>.|TRBV3-1|TRBJ1-2|many
CASSLRGSVSHGYTF
TGTGCCAGCAGTCTACGAGGGTCTGTTTCCCATGGCTACACCTTC
>TRBD2|TRBV9|TRBJ2-2|.
CASSVGSGGTGELFF
TGTGCCAGCAGCGTAGGTAGCGGGGGCACCGGGGAGCTGTTTTTT
>.|TRBV19|TRBJ2-1|.
CASSIESAGYYNEQFF
TGTGCCAGTAGTATCGAGAGCGCAGGGTACTACAATGAGCAGTTCTTC
>.|TRBV5-1|TRBJ2-5|.
CASSLATRARQETQYF
TGCGCCAGCAGCTTGGCAACCCGGGCCCGTCAAGAGACCCAGTACTTC
>.|TRBV18|TRBJ2-1|many
CASSPGVGARHEQFF
TGTGCCAGCTCACCAGGGGTCGGGGCGAGACATGAGCAGTTCTTC
>.|TRBV30|TRBJ1-1|few
CAWRTLGGPNTEAFF
TGTGCCTGGAGAACCCTCGGGGGCCCTAACACTGAAGCTTTCTTT
>.|TRBV18|TRBJ1-4|few
CASSPEVDEKLFF
TGTGCCAGCTCACCAGAAGTTGACGAAAAACTGTTTTTT
>.|TRBV7-9|TRBJ2-1|many
CASSPTRVNNEQFF
TGTGCCAGCAGCCCAACGCGGGTGAACAATGAGCAGTTCTTC
>.|TRBV12-5|TRBJ2-1|many
CASGLVVESNEQFF
TGTGCTAGTGGTTTGGTAGTGGAATCCAATGAGCAGTTCTTC
>.|TRBV9|TRBJ2-1|many
CASEAGRHNEQFF
TGTGCCAGCGAGGCAGGGCGACACAATGAGCAGTTCTTC
>.|TRBV11-2|TRBJ2-5|many
CASSPLRRVGETQYF
TGTGCCAGCAGTCCCCTCAGGCGTGTGGGAGAGACCCAGTACTTC
>.|TRBV20-1|TRBJ2-7|.
CSARVPGAGREQYF
TGCAGTGCTAGGGTGCCGGGAGCCGGGCGCGAGCAGTACTTC
>.|TRBV7-8|TRBJ2-7|many
CASSTEGRYEQYF
TGTGCCAGCAGTACGGAGGGGAGGTACGAGCAGTACTTC
>.|TRBV5-1|TRBJ2-3|.
CASSFGSRGMDTQYF
TGCGCCAGCAGCTTCGGAAGCAGGGGTATGGATACGCAGTATTTT
>.|TRBV27|TRBJ2-7|many
CASSPREVSAYEQYF
TGTGCCAGCAGTCCCCGGGAAGTCTCCGCCTACGAGCAGTACTTC
>.|TRBV20-1|TRBJ2-5|many
CSARGPLPGETQYF
TGCAGTGCTAGAGGACCGTTACCGGGGGAGACCCAGTACTTC
>.|TRBV7-9|TRBJ2-7|.
CASSLVWLTTAGTHLRYEQYF
TGTGCCAGCAGCTTAGTTTGGCTTACAACGGCCGGGACTCATCTCCGATACGAGCAGTACTTC
>TRBD2|TRBV6-2/TRBV6-3|TRBJ2-3|.
CASSRRLAGGGGTDTQYF
TGTGCCAGCAGCCGCCGACTAGCGGGAGGGGGGGGCACAGATACGCAGTATTTT
>TRBD1|TRBV7-9|TRBJ2-3|many
CASSLERTGPSRGTDTQYF
TGTGCCAGCAGCTTAGAGAGGACAGGGCCCTCGCGGGGCACAGATACGCAGTATTTT
>TRBD2|TRBV28|TRBJ2-1|many
CASSLPTSGRSLEFF
TGTGCCAGCAGTTTACCTACTAGCGGGAGGTCGCTTGAGTTCTTC
>.|TRBV19|TRBJ1-3|.
CASSKQGEGNTIYF
TGTGCCAGTAGTAAACAGGGAGAAGGAAACACCATATATTTT
>TRBD1|TRBV2|TRBJ1-2|many
CASSSVPGQGYYGYTF
TGTGCCAGCAGCAGCGTCCCGGGACAGGGATACTATGGCTACACCTTC
>.|TRBV7-2|TRBJ2-3|.
CASSFYICSARDLLAGDTDTQYF
.
>.|TRBV20-1|TRBJ2-1|few
CSARSAGTGNEQFF
TGCAGTGCTAGGTCCGCCGGGACGGGAAATGAGCAGTTCTTC
>TRBD2|TRBV6-2/TRBV6-3|TRBJ2-1|.
CASMGGSHEQFF
TGTGCCAGCATGGGCGGGAGCCATGAGCAGTTCTTC
>.|TRBV12-3/TRBV12-4|TRBJ2-4|.
CASSLRGAGAKNIQYF
TGTGCCAGCAGCCTCCGTGGGGCAGGGGCCAAAAACATTCAGTACTTC
>.|TRBV20-1|TRBJ2-2|few
CSARDSQELFF
TGCAGTGCTAGAGATTCGCAGGAGCTGTTTTTT
>.|TRBV27|TRBJ2-1|many
CASSLSAGSNEQFF
TGTGCCAGCAGTTTATCGGCAGGGAGCAATGAGCAGTTCTTC